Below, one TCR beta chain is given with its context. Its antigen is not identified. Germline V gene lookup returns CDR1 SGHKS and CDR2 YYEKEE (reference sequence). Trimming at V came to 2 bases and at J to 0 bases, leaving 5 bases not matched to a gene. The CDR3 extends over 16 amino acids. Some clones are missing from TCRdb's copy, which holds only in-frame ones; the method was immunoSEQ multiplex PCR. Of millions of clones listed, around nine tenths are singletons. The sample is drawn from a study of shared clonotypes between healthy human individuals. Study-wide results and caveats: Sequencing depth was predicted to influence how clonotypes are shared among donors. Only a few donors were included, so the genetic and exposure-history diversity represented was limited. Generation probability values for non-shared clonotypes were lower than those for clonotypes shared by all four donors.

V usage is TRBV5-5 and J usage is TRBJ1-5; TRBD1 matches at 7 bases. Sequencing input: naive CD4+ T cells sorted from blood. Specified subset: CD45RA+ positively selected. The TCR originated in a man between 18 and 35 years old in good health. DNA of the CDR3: TGTGCCAGCAGCTTAGAGGAGGGGGCTAGCAATCAGCCCCAGCATTTT. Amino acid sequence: CASSLEEGASNQPQHF.